A selection of T cell receptor beta chains follows, all from one sample in a study of cytomegalovirus exposure and HLA in healthy donors. Sequenced by immunoSEQ multiplex PCR; TCRdb stores in-frame clones only, minus some. The table has tens of thousands of clones, around three quarters seen once. Material: PBMCs. The receptors shown here come from a man aged 25-40 years in good health and CMV-seropositive. Both conserved end residues are part of each CDR3. A D gene is named only where the DNA matches it firmly.

v_call	j_call	d_call	cdr3_nt	cdr3_aa
TRBV6-1	TRBJ1-4	-	TGTGCCAGCAGCCCTTTTGGTTCAGGAAACGAAAAACTGTTTTTT	CASSPFGSGNEKLFF
TRBV6-6	TRBJ1-5	-	TGTGCCAGCAGTACCGGACAGAGAAATCAGCCCCAGCATTTT	CASSTGQRNQPQHF
TRBV7-9	TRBJ2-5	TRBD2	TGTGCCAGCAGCTTAGCAGGAGCGGGGGGTAAAGAGACCCAGTACTTC	CASSLAGAGGKETQYF
TRBV18	TRBJ2-3	-	TGTGCCAGCTCACCCTGGACAGCCGGTAGGTCAGATACGCAGTATTTT	CASSPWTAGRSDTQYF
TRBV4-1	TRBJ1-5	-	TGCGCCAGCAGCCAAGGAGCCATTAGCAATCAGCCCCAGCATTTT	CASSQGAISNQPQHF
TRBV9	TRBJ1-6	TRBD1	TGTGCCAGCAGCGGGCTGGACAGGGGTAGTTCACCCCTCCACTTT	CASSGLDRGSSPLHF
TRBV2	TRBJ2-1	TRBD2	TGTGCCAGCAGTGATGGACTAGCGGGCTACAATGAGCAGTTCTTC	CASSDGLAGYNEQFF
TRBV7-6	TRBJ2-7	-	TGTGCCAGCAGCTCTGACCGGGGGATCTGCGAGCAGTACTTC	CASSSDRGICEQYF
TRBV9	TRBJ1-4	TRBD1	TGTGCCAGCAGTTCCCAGCTGGGGACAGTTGCAACTAATGAAAAACTGTTTTTT	CASSSQLGTVATNEKLFF
TRBV5-4	TRBJ1-1	-	TGTGCCAGCAGCCCGTGGGGGGACACTGAAGCTTTCTTT	CASSPWGDTEAFF
TRBV4-2	TRBJ1-5	-	TGTGCCAGCAGCCAAGGCGACAGAAATAGCAATCAGCCCCAGCATTTT	CASSQGDRNSNQPQHF
TRBV14	TRBJ2-1	-	TGTGCCAGCAGCCGGGACTCCCCCAATGAGCAGTTCTTC	CASSRDSPNEQFF
TRBV5-1	TRBJ1-1	TRBD1	TGCGCCAGCAGCTTACATTTTACGGGACAGGGAGTTGAAGCTTTCTTT	CASSLHFTGQGVEAFF
TRBV5-1	TRBJ1-6	-	TGCGCCAGCAAAACGGACTTATCTCATTCACCCCTCCACTTT	CASKTDLSHSPLHF
TRBV9	TRBJ2-3	TRBD2	TGTGCCAGCAGCGATATTAGCGGGTCCGGCACAGATACGCAGTATTTT	CASSDISGSGTDTQYF
TRBV7-9	TRBJ1-1	-	TGTGCCAGCAGCTTCGGTACGGCGGGAACTGAAGCTTTCTTT	CASSFGTAGTEAFF
TRBV7-9	TRBJ1-2	TRBD1	TGTGCCAGCAGCCAGGCCGGGACAGTTAGAAACTATGGCTACACCTTC	CASSQAGTVRNYGYTF
TRBV28	TRBJ1-2	-	TGTGCCAGCAGTTCACCAGGGCGTAACTATGGCTACACCTTC	CASSSPGRNYGYTF
TRBV29-1	TRBJ2-7	TRBD1	TGCAGCGGCGGGACAGGGGGCGGCGAGCAGTACTTC	CSGGTGGGEQYF
TRBV6-1	TRBJ1-4	TRBD1	TGTGCCAGCAGTGAACCCTCGGACAGGCGGATGCGCGTAAAACTGTTTTTT	CASSEPSDRRMRVKLFF
TRBV30	TRBJ2-1	-	TGTGCCTGGAAAAGCCTGAAGGGACAAACCTCCTACAATGAGCAGTTCTTC	CAWKSLKGQTSYNEQFF
TRBV27	TRBJ1-1	TRBD1	TGTGCCAGCAGTCTAAACCCGGGACAGGGATCGGAAGCTTTCTTT	CASSLNPGQGSEAFF
TRBV7-2	TRBJ1-1	-	TGTGCCAGCAGTTCCCCTAATGAGAACACTGAAGCTTTCTTT	CASSSPNENTEAFF
TRBV28	TRBJ2-5	TRBD1	TGTGCCAGCAGCTCCAGGGGGCGGGAGACCCAGTACTTC	CASSSRGRETQYF
TRBV18	TRBJ1-5	-	TGTGCCAGCTCGATCGGGGCAGGGGACAATCAGCCCCAGCATTTT	CASSIGAGDNQPQHF
TRBV7-8	TRBJ1-1	-	TGTGCCAGCAGCCCAGGAGGGGACACTGAAGCTTTCTTT	CASSPGGDTEAFF
TRBV9	TRBJ1-6	-	TGTGCCAGCAGCGTGGGGGGTCCTAATTCACCCCTCCACTTT	CASSVGGPNSPLHF
TRBV5-4	TRBJ2-4	TRBD1	TGTGCCGTAAGGACAGGAGGCAAAAACATTCAGTACTTC	CAVRTGGKNIQYF
TRBV4-2	TRBJ2-3	-	TGTGCCAGCAGCCCCTCTGGGGGGGGCTATAGCACAGATACGCAGTATTTT	CASSPSGGGYSTDTQYF
TRBV2	TRBJ1-4	-	TGTGCCAGCAGTCCGATGGGGGGGGCAACTAATGAAAAACTGTTTTTT	CASSPMGGATNEKLFF
TRBV2	TRBJ2-1	-	TGTGCCAGCAGTGAATCTGGGGGGTTGTACAATGAGCAGTTCTTC	CASSESGGLYNEQFF
TRBV10-3	TRBJ2-3	-	TGTGCCATCAGTGCCTCAGGGATTAGCACAGATACGCAGTATTTT	CAISASGISTDTQYF